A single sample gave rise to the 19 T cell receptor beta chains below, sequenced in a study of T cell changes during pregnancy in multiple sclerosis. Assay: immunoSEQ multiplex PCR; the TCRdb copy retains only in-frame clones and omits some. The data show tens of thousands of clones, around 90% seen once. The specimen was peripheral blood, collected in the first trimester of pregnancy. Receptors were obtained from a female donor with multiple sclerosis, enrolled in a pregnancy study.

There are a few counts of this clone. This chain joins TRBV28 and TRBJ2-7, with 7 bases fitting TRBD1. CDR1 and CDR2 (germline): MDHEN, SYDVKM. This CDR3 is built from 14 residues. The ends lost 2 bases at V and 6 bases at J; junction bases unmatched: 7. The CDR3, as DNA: TGTGCCAGCAGTTTAACACAGGGGCTCGGCGAGCAGTACTTC. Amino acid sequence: CASSLTQGLGEQYF.

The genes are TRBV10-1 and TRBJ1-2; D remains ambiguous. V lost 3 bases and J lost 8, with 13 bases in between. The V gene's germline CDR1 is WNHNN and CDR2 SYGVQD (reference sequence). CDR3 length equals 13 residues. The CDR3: CASSEGASGGYTF. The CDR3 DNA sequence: TGCGCCAGCAGTGAAGGAGCCTCTGGCGGCTACACCTTC.

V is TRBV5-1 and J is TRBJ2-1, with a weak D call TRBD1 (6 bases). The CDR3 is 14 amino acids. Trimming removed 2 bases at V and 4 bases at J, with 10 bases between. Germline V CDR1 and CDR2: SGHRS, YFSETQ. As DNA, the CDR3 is TGCGCCAGCAGCTTCGAACAGGGTTACAATGAGCAGTTCTTC. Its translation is CASSFEQGYNEQFF.

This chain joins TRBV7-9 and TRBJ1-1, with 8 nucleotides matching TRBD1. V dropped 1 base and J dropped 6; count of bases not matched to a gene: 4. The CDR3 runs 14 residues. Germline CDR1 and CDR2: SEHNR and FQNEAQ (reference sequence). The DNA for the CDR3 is TGTGCCAGCAGCTTAGGCAGGGGGCTGCCTGAAGCTTTCTTT. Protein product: CASSLGRGLPEAFF.

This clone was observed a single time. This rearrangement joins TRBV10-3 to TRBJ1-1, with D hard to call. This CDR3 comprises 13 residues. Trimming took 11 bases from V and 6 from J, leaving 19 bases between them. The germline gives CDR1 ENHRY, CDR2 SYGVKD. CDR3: CAATGQEDAEAFF. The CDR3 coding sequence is TGTGCCGCGACTGGCCAGGAGGACGCTGAAGCTTTCTTT.

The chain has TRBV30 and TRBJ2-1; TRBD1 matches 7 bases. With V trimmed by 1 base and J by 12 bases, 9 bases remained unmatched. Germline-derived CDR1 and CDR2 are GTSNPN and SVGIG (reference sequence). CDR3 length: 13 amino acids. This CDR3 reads CAWSGVRQGLQFF. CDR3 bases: TGTGCCTGGAGTGGGGTAAGACAGGGTCTGCAGTTCTTC. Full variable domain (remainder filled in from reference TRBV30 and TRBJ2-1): SQTIHQWPATLVQPVGSPLSLECTVEGTSNPNLYWYRQAAGRGLQLLFYSVGIGQISSEVPQNLSASRPQDRQFILSSKKLLLSDSGFYLCAWSGVRQGLQFFGPGTRLTVL.

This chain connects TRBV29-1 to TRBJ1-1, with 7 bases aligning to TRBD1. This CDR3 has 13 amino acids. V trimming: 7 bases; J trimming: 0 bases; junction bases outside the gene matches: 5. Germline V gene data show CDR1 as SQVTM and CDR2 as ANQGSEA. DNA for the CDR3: TGCAGCGGTAGGACAGGTCTGAACACTGAAGCTTTCTTT. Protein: CSGRTGLNTEAFF.

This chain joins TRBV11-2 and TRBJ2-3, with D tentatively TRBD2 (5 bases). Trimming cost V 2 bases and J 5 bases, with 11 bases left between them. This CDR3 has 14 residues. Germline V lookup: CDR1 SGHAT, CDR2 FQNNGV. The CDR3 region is CASSLSAGGDTQYF. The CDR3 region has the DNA TGTGCCAGCAGCTTATCTGCAGGAGGAGATACGCAGTATTTT.

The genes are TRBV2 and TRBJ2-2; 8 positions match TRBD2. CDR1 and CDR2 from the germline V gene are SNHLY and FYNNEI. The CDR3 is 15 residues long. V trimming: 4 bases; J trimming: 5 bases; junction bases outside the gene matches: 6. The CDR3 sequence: CASSGLAGWTGELFF. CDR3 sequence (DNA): TGTGCCAGCAGTGGGCTAGCGGGTTGGACCGGGGAGCTGTTTTTT.

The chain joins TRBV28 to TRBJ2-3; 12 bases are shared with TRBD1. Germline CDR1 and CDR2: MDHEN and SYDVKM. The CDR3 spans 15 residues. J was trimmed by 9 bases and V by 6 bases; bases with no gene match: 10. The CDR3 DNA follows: TGTGCCAGCAGCCCGGGACAGGGGGCGGGGGACACGCAGTATTTT. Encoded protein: CASSPGQGAGDTQYF.

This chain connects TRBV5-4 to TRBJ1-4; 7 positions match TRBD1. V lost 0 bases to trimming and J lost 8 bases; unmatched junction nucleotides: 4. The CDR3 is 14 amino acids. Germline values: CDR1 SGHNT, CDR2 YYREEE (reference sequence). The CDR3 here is CASSLAGGREKLFF. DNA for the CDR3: TGTGCCAGCAGCTTGGCAGGGGGTCGGGAAAAACTGTTTTTT.

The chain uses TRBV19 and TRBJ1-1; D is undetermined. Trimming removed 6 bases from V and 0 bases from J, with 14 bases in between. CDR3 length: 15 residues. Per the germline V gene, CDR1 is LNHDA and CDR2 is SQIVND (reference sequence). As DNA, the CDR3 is TGTGCCAGTAGACATCGCCCACAGATGAACACTGAAGCTTTCTTT. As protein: CASRHRPQMNTEAFF.

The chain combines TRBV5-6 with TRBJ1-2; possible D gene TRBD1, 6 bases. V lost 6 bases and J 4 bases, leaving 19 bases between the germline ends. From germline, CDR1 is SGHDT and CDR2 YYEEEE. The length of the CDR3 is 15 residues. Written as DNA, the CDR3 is TGTGCCAGCACCCAAGGGGGAGTGCGTGTCTATGGCTACACCTTC. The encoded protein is CASTQGGVRVYGYTF.

DNA for the CDR3: TGTGCCAGCAGTGACTCACGGGGGACCAATGAGCAGTTCTTC. Its protein is CASSDSRGTNEQFF. The chain recombines TRBV6-4 with TRBJ2-1; D is possibly TRBD2 (6 bases). The CDR3 covers 14 residues. V was pared by 0 bases and J by 6 bases, with 9 bases between. In germline, CDR1 is MRHNA, CDR2 SNTAGT.

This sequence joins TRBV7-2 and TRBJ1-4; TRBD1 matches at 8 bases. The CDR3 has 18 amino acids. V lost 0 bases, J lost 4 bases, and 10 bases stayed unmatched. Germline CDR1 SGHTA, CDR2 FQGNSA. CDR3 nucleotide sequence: TGTGCCAGCAGCTTAGCGCAGAGCAGGGGGCTTTATAATGAAAAACTGTTTTTT. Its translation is CASSLAQSRGLYNEKLFF.

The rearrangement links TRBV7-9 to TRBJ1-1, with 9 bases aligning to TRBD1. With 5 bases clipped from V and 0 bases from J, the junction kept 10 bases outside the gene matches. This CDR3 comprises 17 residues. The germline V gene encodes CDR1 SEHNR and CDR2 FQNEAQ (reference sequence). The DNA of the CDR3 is TGTGCCAGCAGCCCCAGCCGGACAGGGGTTGTGAACACTGAAGCTTTCTTT. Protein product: CASSPSRTGVVNTEAFF.

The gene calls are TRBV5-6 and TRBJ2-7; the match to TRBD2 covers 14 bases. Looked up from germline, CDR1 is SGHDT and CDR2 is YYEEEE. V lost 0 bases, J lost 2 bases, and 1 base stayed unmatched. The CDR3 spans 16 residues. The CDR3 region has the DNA TGTGCCAGCAGCTTGGGGGGACTAGCGGGAGCCTACGAGCAGTACTTC. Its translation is CASSLGGLAGAYEQYF.

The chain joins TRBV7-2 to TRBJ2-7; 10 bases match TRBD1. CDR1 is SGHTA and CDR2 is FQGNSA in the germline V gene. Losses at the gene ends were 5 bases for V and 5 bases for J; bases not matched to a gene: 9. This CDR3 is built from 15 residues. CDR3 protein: CASSPSSGTGDEQYF. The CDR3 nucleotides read TGTGCCAGCAGCCCCTCATCCGGGACAGGGGACGAGCAGTACTTC.

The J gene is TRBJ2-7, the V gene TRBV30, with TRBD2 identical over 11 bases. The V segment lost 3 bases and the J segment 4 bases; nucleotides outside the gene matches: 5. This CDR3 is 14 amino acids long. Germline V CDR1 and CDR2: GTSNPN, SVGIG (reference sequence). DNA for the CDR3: TGTGCCTGGAGCTGGACTAGCGGGCTTTACGAGCAGTACTTC. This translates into CAWSWTSGLYEQYF. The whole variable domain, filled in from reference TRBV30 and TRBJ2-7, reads SQTIHQWPATLVQPVGSPLSLECTVEGTSNPNLYWYRQAAGRGLQLLFYSVGIGQISSEVPQNLSASRPQDRQFILSSKKLLLSDSGFYLCAWSWTSGLYEQYFGPGTRLTVT.